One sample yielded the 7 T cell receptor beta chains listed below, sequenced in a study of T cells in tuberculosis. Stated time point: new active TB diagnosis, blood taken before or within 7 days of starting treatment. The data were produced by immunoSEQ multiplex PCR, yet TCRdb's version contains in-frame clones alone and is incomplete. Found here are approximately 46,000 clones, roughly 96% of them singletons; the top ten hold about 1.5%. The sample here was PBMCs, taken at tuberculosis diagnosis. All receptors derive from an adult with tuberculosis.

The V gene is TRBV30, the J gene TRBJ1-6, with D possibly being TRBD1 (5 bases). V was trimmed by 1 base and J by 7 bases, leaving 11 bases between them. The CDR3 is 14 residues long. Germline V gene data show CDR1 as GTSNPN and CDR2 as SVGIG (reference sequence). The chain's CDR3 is CAWSAGPPNSPLHF. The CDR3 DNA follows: TGTGCCTGGAGTGCAGGGCCACCCAATTCACCCCTCCACTTT.

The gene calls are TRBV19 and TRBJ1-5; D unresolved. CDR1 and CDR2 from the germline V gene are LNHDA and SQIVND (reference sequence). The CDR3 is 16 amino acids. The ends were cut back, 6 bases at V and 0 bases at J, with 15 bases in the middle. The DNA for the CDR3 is TGTGCCAGTAGACCCCTCCTCCGGGGTAGCAATCAGCCCCAGCATTTT. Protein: CASRPLLRGSNQPQHF.

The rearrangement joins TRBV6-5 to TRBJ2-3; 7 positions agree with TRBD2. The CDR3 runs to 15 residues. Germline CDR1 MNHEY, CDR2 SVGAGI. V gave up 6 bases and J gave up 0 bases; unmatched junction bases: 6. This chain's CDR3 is CASSGTNGSTDTQYF. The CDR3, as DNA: TGTGCCAGCAGCGGGACTAACGGGAGCACAGATACGCAGTATTTT.

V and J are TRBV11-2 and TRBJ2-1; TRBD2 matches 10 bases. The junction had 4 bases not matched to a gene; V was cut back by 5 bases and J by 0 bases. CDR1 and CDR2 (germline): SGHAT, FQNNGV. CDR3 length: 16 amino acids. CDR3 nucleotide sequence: TGTGCCAGCAGCCGGTCTAGCGGGAGCTCCTACAATGAGCAGTTCTTC. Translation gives CASSRSSGSSYNEQFF.

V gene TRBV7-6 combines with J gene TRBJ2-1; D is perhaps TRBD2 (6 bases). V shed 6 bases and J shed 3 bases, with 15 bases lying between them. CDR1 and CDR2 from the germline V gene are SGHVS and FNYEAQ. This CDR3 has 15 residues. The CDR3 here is CASRGRLTGYNEQFF. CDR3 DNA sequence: TGTGCCAGCAGGGGGAGGCTTACAGGCTACAATGAGCAGTTCTTC.

The CDR3 spells CASSFLASLVTGELFF. The CDR3 DNA reads TGCGCCAGCAGCTTTTTAGCGTCCTTGGTCACCGGGGAGCTGTTTTTT. J is TRBJ2-2 and V is TRBV5-1; D might be TRBD2 (5 bases). This CDR3 has 16 residues. Germline V gene sequence: CDR1 SGHRS, CDR2 YFSETQ. The V end was cut by 2 bases, the J end by 4 bases, with 15 bases between.

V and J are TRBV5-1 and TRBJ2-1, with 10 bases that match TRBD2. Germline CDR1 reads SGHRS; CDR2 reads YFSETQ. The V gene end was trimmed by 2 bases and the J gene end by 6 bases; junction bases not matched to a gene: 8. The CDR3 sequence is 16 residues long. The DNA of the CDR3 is TGCGCCAGCAGCTTACCACTAGCGGGAAATCGCAATGAGCAGTTCTTC. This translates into CASSLPLAGNRNEQFF.